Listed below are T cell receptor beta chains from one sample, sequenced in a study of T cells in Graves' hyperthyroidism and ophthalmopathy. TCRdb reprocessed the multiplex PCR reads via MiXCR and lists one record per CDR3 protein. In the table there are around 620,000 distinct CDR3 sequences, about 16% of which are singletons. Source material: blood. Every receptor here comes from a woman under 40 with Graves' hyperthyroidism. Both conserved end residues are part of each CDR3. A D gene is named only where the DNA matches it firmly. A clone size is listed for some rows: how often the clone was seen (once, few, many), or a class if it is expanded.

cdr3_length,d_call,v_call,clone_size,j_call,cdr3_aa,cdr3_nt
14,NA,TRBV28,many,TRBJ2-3,CASSYKSSTDTQYF,TGTGCCAGCAGTTACAAGTCTAGCACAGATACGCAGTATTTT
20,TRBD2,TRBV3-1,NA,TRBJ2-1,CASSQEQGLAGGVSYNEQFF,TGTGCCAGCAGCCAAGAACAGGGACTAGCGGGAGGCGTCTCCTACAATGAGCAGTTCTTC
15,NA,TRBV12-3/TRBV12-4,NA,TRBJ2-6,CASRGASSGANVLTF,TGTGCCAGCCGAGGGGCCTCTTCTGGGGCCAACGTCCTGACTTTC
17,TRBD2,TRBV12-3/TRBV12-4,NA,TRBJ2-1,CASSFSPSGIFYNEQFF,TGTGCCAGCAGTTTTTCTCCTAGCGGGATCTTTTACAATGAGCAGTTCTTC
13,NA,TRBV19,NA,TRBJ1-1,CASSIGRYTEAFF,TGTGCCAGTAGTATTGGACGGTACACTGAAGCTTTCTTT
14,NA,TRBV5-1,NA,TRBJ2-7,CASGLNLGSGEQYF,TGCGCCAGCGGCTTGAACTTGGGCTCGGGGGAGCAGTACTTC
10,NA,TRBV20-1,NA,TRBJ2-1,CSAQFYEQFF,TGCAGTGCACAGTTTTATGAGCAGTTCTTC
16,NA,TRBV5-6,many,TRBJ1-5,CASSLGTGAANQPQHF,TGTGCCAGCAGCTTGGGTACCGGGGCGGCGAATCAGCCCCAGCATTTT
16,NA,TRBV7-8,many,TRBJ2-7,CASSFTGPPLSYEQYF,TGTGCCAGCAGCTTTACAGGTCCCCCCCTCTCCTACGAGCAGTACTTC
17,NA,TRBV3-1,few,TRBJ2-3,CASSQGYGWMGDNTQYF,TGTGCCAGCAGCCAAGGGTATGGTTGGATGGGCGATAATACGCAGTATTTT
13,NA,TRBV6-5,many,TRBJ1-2,CASSYSAGYGYTF,TGTGCCAGCAGTTACTCGGCCGGCTATGGCTACACCTTC
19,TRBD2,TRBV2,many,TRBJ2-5,CASWGEGARLAGGMETQYF,TGTGCCAGCTGGGGGGAGGGGGCGAGACTAGCGGGAGGCATGGAGACCCAGTACTTC
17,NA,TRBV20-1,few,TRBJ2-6,CSARGVGVGTGANVLTF,TGCAGTGCTAGAGGAGTGGGGGTAGGGACTGGGGCCAACGTCCTGACTTTC
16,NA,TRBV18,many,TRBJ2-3,CASSPSGPLLTDTQYF,TGTGCCAGCTCACCTTCGGGGCCACTACTCACAGATACGCAGTATTTT
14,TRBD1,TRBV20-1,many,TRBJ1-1,CSADRTGLATEAFF,TGCAGTGCGGACAGGACAGGGCTGGCGACTGAAGCTTTCTTT
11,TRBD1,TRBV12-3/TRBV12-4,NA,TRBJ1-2,CASSRQGGYTF,TGTGCCAGCAGTAGACAGGGGGGCTACACCTTC
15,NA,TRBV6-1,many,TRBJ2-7,CASSGKGRQGYEQYF,TGTGCCAGCAGTGGTAAAGGGAGGCAGGGGTACGAGCAGTACTTC
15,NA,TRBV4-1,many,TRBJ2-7,CASSRLAGTSYEQYF,TGCGCCAGCAGCCGCCTCGCGGGGACCTCCTACGAGCAGTACTTC
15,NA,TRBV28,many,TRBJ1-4,CASSLSLDGDEKLFF,TGTGCCAGCAGTTTGTCCCTTGACGGTGATGAAAAACTGTTTTTT
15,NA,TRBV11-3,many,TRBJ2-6,CASSHPGAGANVLTF,TGTGCCAGCAGCCACCCGGGGGCCGGGGCCAACGTCCTGACTTTC
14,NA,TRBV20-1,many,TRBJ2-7,CSASPQGRPYEQYF,TGCAGTGCTAGTCCCCAAGGGAGACCCTACGAGCAGTACTTC
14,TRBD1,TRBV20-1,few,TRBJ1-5,CSALGDRSNQPQHF,TGCAGTGCTTTAGGGGACAGGAGCAATCAGCCCCAGCATTTT
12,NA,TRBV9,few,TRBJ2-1,CASSVERDEQFF,TGTGCCAGCAGCGTAGAGAGGGATGAGCAGTTCTTC
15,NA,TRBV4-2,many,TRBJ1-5,CASSHIGQPNQPQHF,TGTGCCAGCAGCCATATTGGACAGCCCAATCAGCCCCAGCATTTT
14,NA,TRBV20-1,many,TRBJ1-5,CSASRHYSNQPQHF,TGCAGTGCTAGTCGTCACTACAGCAATCAGCCCCAGCATTTT
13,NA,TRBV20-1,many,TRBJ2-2,CSARGLAVGELFF,TGCAGTGCTAGAGGACTGGCCGTCGGGGAGCTGTTTTTT
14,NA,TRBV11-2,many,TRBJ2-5,CASSLGSGWETQYF,TGTGCCAGCAGCTTAGGATCAGGGTGGGAGACCCAGTACTTC
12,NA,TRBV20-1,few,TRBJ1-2,CSARDQGFGYTF,TGCAGTGCTAGAGATCAGGGATTTGGCTACACCTTC
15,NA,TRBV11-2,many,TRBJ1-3,CASSLGDYYGNTIYF,TGTGCCAGCAGCTTAGGTGATTACTATGGAAACACCATATATTTT
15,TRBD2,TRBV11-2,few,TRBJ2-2,CASSSSGTLAGELFF,TGTGCCAGCAGCTCTAGCGGGACCCTAGCCGGGGAGCTGTTTTTT
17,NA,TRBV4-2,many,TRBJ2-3,CASSQEGSASGTDTQYF,TGTGCCAGCAGCCAAGAAGGCAGTGCTAGCGGCACAGATACGCAGTATTTT
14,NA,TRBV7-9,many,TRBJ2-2,CASSLLRHTGELFF,TGTGCCAGCAGCCTTCTCCGACACACCGGGGAGCTGTTTTTT
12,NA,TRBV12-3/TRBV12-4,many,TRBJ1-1,CASGFTSEAAFF,TGTGCCAGCGGGTTCACTAGCGAGGCGGCTTTCTTT
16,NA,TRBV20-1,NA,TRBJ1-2,CSAKGGAGQGVEGYTF,TGCAGTGCTAAAGGGGGGGCTGGACAAGGGGTCGAAGGCTACACCTTC
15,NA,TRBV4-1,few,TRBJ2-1,CASSQDRTTYNEQFF,TGCGCCAGCAGCCAAGATAGGACTACCTACAATGAGCAGTTCTTC
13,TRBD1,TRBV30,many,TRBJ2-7,CAWSWGQSYEQYF,TGTGCCTGGAGTTGGGGACAGTCCTACGAGCAGTACTTC
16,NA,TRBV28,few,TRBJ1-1,CASTKRGGESATEAFF,TGTGCCAGCACCAAAAGAGGGGGGGAATCAGCCACTGAAGCTTTCTTT
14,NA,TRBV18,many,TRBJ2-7,CASSPSGALGEQYF,TGTGCCAGCTCGCCGTCGGGGGCCCTCGGCGAGCAGTACTTC
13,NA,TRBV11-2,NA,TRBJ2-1,CASSLVEGGEQFF,TGTGCCAGCAGCTTAGTTGAGGGCGGTGAGCAGTTCTTC
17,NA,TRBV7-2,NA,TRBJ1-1,CASSLSVVGGARAEAFF,TGTGCCAGCAGCTTAAGCGTGGTGGGGGGCGCGAGGGCTGAAGCTTTCTTT
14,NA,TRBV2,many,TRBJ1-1,CASTTGGAGGEAFF,TGTGCCAGCACAACAGGTGGAGCCGGCGGTGAAGCTTTCTTT
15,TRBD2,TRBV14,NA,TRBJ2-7,CASSQDRGRAYEQYF,TGTGCCAGCAGCCAAGATCGCGGGAGGGCCTACGAGCAGTACTTC
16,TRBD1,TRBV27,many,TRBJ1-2,CASSSLDRVDLHGYTF,TGTGCCAGTAGTTCCCTCGACAGGGTCGATTTGCATGGCTACACCTTC
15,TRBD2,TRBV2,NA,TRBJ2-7,CASSRGGSIAYEQYF,TGTGCCAGCAGTAGGGGCGGGAGTATCGCCTACGAGCAGTACTTC
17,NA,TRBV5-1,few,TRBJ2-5,CASSLAYAEARLETQYF,TGCGCCAGCAGCTTGGCGTACGCCGAGGCTCGACTCGAGACCCAGTACTTC
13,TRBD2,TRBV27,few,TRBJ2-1,CASSLAGGGEQFF,TGTGCCAGCAGTTTAGCGGGAGGGGGTGAGCAGTTCTTC
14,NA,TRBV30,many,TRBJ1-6,CAWSRGGRYSPLHF,TGTGCCTGGAGTAGGGGAGGCCGGTATTCACCCCTCCACTTT
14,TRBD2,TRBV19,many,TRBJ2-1,CASSMGLDYNEQFF,TGTGCCAGTAGTATGGGACTAGACTACAATGAGCAGTTCTTC
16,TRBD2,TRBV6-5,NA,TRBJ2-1,CASSLLAGGPNNEQFF,TGTGCCAGCAGCCTCTTGGCGGGAGGGCCTAACAATGAGCAGTTCTTC
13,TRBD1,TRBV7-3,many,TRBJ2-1,CASSTDRDNEQFF,TGTGCCAGCAGCACCGACAGGGACAATGAGCAGTTCTTC